This T cell receptor (beta chain) was captured in a study of Tregs in tolerant kidney transplant recipients. Produced via immunoSEQ multiplex PCR; TCRdb's table is partial and in-frame only. In total, the table holds approximately 50,000 clones. In the case of this clone: The CDR3 end is not reached by the read, which stops 3 residues before it; the germline J gene fills it in.

There are 16 residues in the CDR3. V was cut by 8 bases and J by 4 bases, with 20 bases left in between. Per the germline V gene, CDR1 is SNHLY and CDR2 is FYNNEI. Sequenced here: CD4+ T cells from blood, sampled before the transplant. The rearrangement links TRBV2 to TRBJ2-2, with D maybe TRBD1 (6 bases). This clonotype was sampled from a human donor who received a combined kidney and bone marrow transplant. This chain's CDR3 is CASGQTQGLLTGELFF. The CDR3 bases that were read are TGTGCCAGCGGACAGACCCAGGGGCTGCTCACCGGGGAG.